A selection of T cell receptor beta chains follows, all from one sample in a study of CD8 T cells in ankylosing spondylitis. MiXCR was run by TCRdb on the 5' RACE reads, yielding one entry per CDR3 protein. The table shows around 140,000 distinct CDR3 sequences, with approximately 17% occurring only once. Sample: blood, either unsorted or a sorted T cell fraction (not recorded which). These receptors were obtained from a male donor with ankylosing spondylitis. Both conserved end residues are part of each CDR3. D genes are given only for firm matches. Only some rows state a clone size, as once, few, many or a class for expanded clones.

D,J,V,size,length,DNA,CDR3
.,TRBJ2-7,TRBV5-1,many,11,TGCGCCAGCAGCTTAAACAACGAGCAGTACTTC,CASSLNNEQYF
.,TRBJ2-1,TRBV28,.,13,TGTGCCAGCACCACAGTCAGTGTCAATGAGCAGTTCTTC,CASTTVSVNEQFF
.,TRBJ1-2,TRBV29-1,medium-sized,13,TGCAGCGTCATACACGCGGAGAACTATGGCTACACCTTC,CSVIHAENYGYTF
TRBD1,TRBJ2-7,TRBV6-5,few,14,TGTGCCAGCAGTTACGACAGGGCGACCTACGAGCAGTACTTC,CASSYDRATYEQYF
.,TRBJ2-2,TRBV27,.,16,TGTGCCAGCAGTTTTGTCAGAAGTCTGAACACCGGGGAGCTGTTTTTT,CASSFVRSLNTGELFF
TRBD2,TRBJ2-1,TRBV5-1,many,15,TGCGCCAGCAGCTTGCGGACTAGCCTCTACAATGAGCAGTTCTTC,CASSLRTSLYNEQFF
.,TRBJ2-2,TRBV3-1,few,14,TGTGCCAGCAGCGCGTACAGGGTAGACGGGGAGCTGTTTTTT,CASSAYRVDGELFF
TRBD2,TRBJ2-1,TRBV7-9,many,15,TGTGCCAGCAGCTTAGCGGGACTAGAAGGCAATGAGCAGTTCTTC,CASSLAGLEGNEQFF
.,TRBJ2-7,TRBV28,few,15,TGTGCCAGCAGTCCGAGACAGAAGTCCTACTACGAGCAGTACTTC,CASSPRQKSYYEQYF
TRBD2,TRBJ2-3,TRBV12-3/TRBV12-4,.,14,TGTGCCAGCAGTTCCGGGACTAGCAAAGATACGCAGTATTTT,CASSSGTSKDTQYF
.,TRBJ2-7,TRBV2,.,16,TGTGCCAGCAGTGGGAGTTGGGGGGCGATACGATCCGAGCAGTACTTC,CASSGSWGAIRSEQYF
.,TRBJ2-2,TRBV28,many,14,TGTGCCAGCAGTTTTTCCAGGGGCACCGGGGAGCTGTTTTTT,CASSFSRGTGELFF
.,TRBJ2-1,TRBV15,.,14,TGTGCCACCAGCAGAGACCCTAGCGCTAATGAGCAGTTCTTC,CATSRDPSANEQFF
TRBD2,TRBJ2-7,TRBV2,few,19,TGTGCCAGCAGTGAAGCGCTTTTAGCGGGACCCCCTCGATCCTACGAGCAGTACTTC,CASSEALLAGPPRSYEQYF
.,TRBJ2-2,TRBV5-1,few,14,TGCGCCAGCAGCTTCGGACCCCACACCGGGGAGCTGTTTTTT,CASSFGPHTGELFF
.,TRBJ1-6,TRBV9,.,15,TGTGCCAGCAGCGTAGGAGGGGCGGGTGGTTCACCCCTCCACTTT,CASSVGGAGGSPLHF
.,TRBJ1-1,TRBV12-3/TRBV12-4,few,14,TGTGCCAGCAGCGCTGACCAGCGTAACACTGAAGCTTTCTTT,CASSADQRNTEAFF
.,TRBJ2-7,TRBV2,.,12,TGTGCCGCAGAAGACAACTCCTACGAGCAGTACTTC,CAAEDNSYEQYF
.,TRBJ2-2,TRBV19,.,15,TGTGCCAGTAACCCTTCGTGGGGCCACACCGGGGAGCTGTTTTTT,CASNPSWGHTGELFF
.,TRBJ2-1,TRBV27,few,14,TGTGCCAGCAGTTTAATTTTAGGTGGCCATGAGCAGTTCTTC,CASSLILGGHEQFF
TRBD1,TRBJ2-7,TRBV5-8,.,15,TGTGCCAGCAGCGGATCGACAGGGATCGGCTACGAGCAGTACTTC,CASSGSTGIGYEQYF
.,TRBJ1-1,TRBV24-1,many,14,TGTGCCACCAGTGTACTGCCTAAAGGCACTGAAGCTTTCTTT,CATSVLPKGTEAFF
.,TRBJ2-5,TRBV20-1,few,13,TGCAGTGCTGCCGCCTTCCGATTGAGGACCCAGTACTTC,CSAAAFRLRTQYF
.,TRBJ2-7,TRBV20-1,.,14,TGCAGTGCCCTTTCGCGCCTGAGCTCCTACGAGCAGTACTTC,CSALSRLSSYEQYF
TRBD2,TRBJ2-7,TRBV7-9,.,15,TGTGCCAGCAGCTCGGCTAGCGGGGATTCCTACGAGCAGTACTTC,CASSSASGDSYEQYF
.,TRBJ2-7,TRBV29-1,.,13,TGCAGCGTTTACGTAGGCTATACCTACGAGCAGTACTTC,CSVYVGYTYEQYF
.,TRBJ1-2,TRBV20-1,.,12,TGCAGTGCTAGTCAGGGTAACTATGGCTACACCTTC,CSASQGNYGYTF
TRBD2,TRBJ2-3,TRBV11-1,.,19,TGTGCCAGCAGCTTAACCGCGGGAGCATCTCTTCTCGGGCCAGATACGCAGTATTTT,CASSLTAGASLLGPDTQYF
.,TRBJ1-2,TRBV18,.,13,TGTGCCAGCTCACCACCAGGGCTGGGCGGCTACACCTTC,CASSPPGLGGYTF
TRBD1,TRBJ1-1,TRBV28,.,17,TGTGCCAGCAGTACCGGGACAGGGGAGGGATGGAACACTGAAGCTTTCTTT,CASSTGTGEGWNTEAFF
.,TRBJ2-2,TRBV12-3/TRBV12-4,.,11,TGTGCCAGCATGGGGGGTGGGGAGCTGTTTTTT,CASMGGGELFF
.,TRBJ1-1,TRBV12-3/TRBV12-4,few,13,TGTGCCAGCAGTTTCAAGACGGCTTATGAAGCTTTCTTT,CASSFKTAYEAFF
.,TRBJ2-7,TRBV2,.,14,TGTGCCAGCAGTGAAGCGGGACGCGGCTACGAGCAGTACTTC,CASSEAGRGYEQYF
TRBD2,TRBJ2-1,TRBV9,few,15,TGTGCCAGCAGCGCTAGCGGGAGTTCGTACAATGAGCAGTTCTTC,CASSASGSSYNEQFF
.,TRBJ2-1,TRBV27,once,12,TGTGCCAGCAGTTCACACATCAATGAGCAGTTCTTC,CASSSHINEQFF
TRBD2,TRBJ2-1,TRBV29-1,.,15,TGCAGCGGCACGACCGAGCGGGAGGGCAACAATGAGCAGTTCTTC,CSGTTEREGNNEQFF
.,TRBJ2-1,TRBV4-1,.,19,TGCGCCAGCAGCCAAGATATGGCGGACGCCCCAATCTCCTACAATGAGCAGTTCTTC,CASSQDMADAPISYNEQFF
TRBD2,TRBJ2-5,TRBV5-1,few,14,TGCGCCAGCAGCTTGACTAGCGCACAAGAGACCCAGTACTTC,CASSLTSAQETQYF
.,TRBJ1-1,TRBV6-2/TRBV6-3,once,11,TGTGCCACGCGGGGGGGAACTGAAGCTTTCTTT,CATRGGTEAFF
.,TRBJ2-5,TRBV12-3/TRBV12-4,medium-sized,11,TGTGCCAGCAGTTTTGGGGAGACCCAGTACTTC,CASSFGETQYF
.,TRBJ2-5,TRBV10-3,.,12,TGTGCCATCAGTGGGAGCGAAGAGACCCAGTACTTC,CAISGSEETQYF
.,TRBJ2-7,TRBV7-3,.,15,TGTGCCAGCAGCCCCGGGGTCGGGAGTAGGGACGAGCAGTACTTC,CASSPGVGSRDEQYF
.,TRBJ2-3,TRBV11-2,.,16,TGTGCCAGCAGCCTCGAGGGGACCGGAAGCACAGATACGCAGTATTTT,CASSLEGTGSTDTQYF
.,TRBJ2-5,TRBV5-1,.,15,TGCGCCAGCAGCTTGGGCGGACAAGCAAAAGAGACCCAGTACTTC,CASSLGGQAKETQYF
TRBD1,TRBJ1-1,TRBV29-1,many,14,TGCAGCGTTGAAGATCCGGGACAGGGCGGTGAAGCTTTCTTT,CSVEDPGQGGEAFF
.,TRBJ1-2,TRBV27,.,14,TGTGCCAGCAGTTTGTTTGGGGGCACCTATGGCTACACCTTC,CASSLFGGTYGYTF
.,TRBJ2-1,TRBV2,few,11,TGTGCCAGCAGTGAGATCCTTGAGCAGTTCTTC,CASSEILEQFF
.,TRBJ1-1,TRBV5-1,.,17,TGCGCCAGCAGCTTGGTTGGTGCGGGACGGGCGAACACTGAAGCTTTCTTT,CASSLVGAGRANTEAFF
.,TRBJ2-1,TRBV20-1,.,13,TGCAGTGCTAGAGATCCCTCTAACAATGAGCAGTTCTTC,CSARDPSNNEQFF
.,TRBJ2-5,TRBV27,.,16,TGTGCCAGCAGTTTAGGGGCAGGGGTAATCAAAGAGACCCAGTACTTC,CASSLGAGVIKETQYF
TRBD2,TRBJ2-7,TRBV20-1,few,13,TGCAGTGCGAAACTAGCGGGGATCTACGAGCAGTACTTC,CSAKLAGIYEQYF
.,TRBJ2-5,TRBV24-1,.,13,TGTGCCACCAGTGATGTAGGGAGGGAGACCCAGTACTTC,CATSDVGRETQYF
.,TRBJ1-2,TRBV27,.,13,TGTGCCAGCAGTTTCTCCACACTAGGTGGCTACACCTTC,CASSFSTLGGYTF
TRBD2,TRBJ2-5,TRBV28,few,14,TGTGCCAGCCTTCGGCGGGAGGGCCGGGAGACCCAGTACTTC,CASLRREGRETQYF
TRBD1,TRBJ2-2,TRBV11-2,.,13,TGTGCCCTGACAGGGGGCGGCACCGGGGAGCTGTTTTTT,CALTGGGTGELFF